The next 13 T cell receptor beta chains were all read from a single sample in a study of Ad26.COV2.S vaccination and SARS-CoV-2 variants. Stated treatment: about 20 received Ad26.COV2.S at low or high dose, single or two shots; about 5 received placebo; per-sample allocation not given. Samples analyzed were those drawn on day 63 after the first vaccine or placebo injection. Clones were sequenced by immunoSEQ multiplex PCR, and TCRdb holds only the in-frame ones, with some missing. This sample carries about 350,000 clones, around 89% of them seen once, and the ten largest clones take 5%. This sample comprised peripheral blood, obtained in a trial of Ad26.COV2.S vaccine versus placebo. Every receptor here comes from a person between 18 and 60 years old who received the Ad26.COV2.S COVID-19 vaccine or a placebo.

The V gene is TRBV19, the J gene TRBJ1-2, with D hard to call. There are 16 residues in the CDR3. V lost 1 base, J lost 6 bases, and 18 bases lay in between. Germline V CDR1 and CDR2: LNHDA, SQIVND (reference sequence). This CDR3 is CASSIVVGAPKDGYTF. In nucleotides, the CDR3 is TGTGCCAGTAGTATAGTGGTAGGAGCTCCCAAGGATGGCTACACCTTC.

The chain uses TRBV5-6 and TRBJ2-1, with 10 bases that match TRBD2. V dropped 2 bases and J dropped 9; count of bases not matched to a gene: 8. The CDR3 totals 15 residues. CDR1 is SGHDT and CDR2 is YYEEEE in the germline V gene. The CDR3 DNA sequence: TGTGCCAGCAGCTTTTTACTAGCGGGATTTCTTGAGCAGTTCTTC. Protein sequence: CASSFLLAGFLEQFF.

The chain links TRBV5-1 to TRBJ2-7; 7 bases match TRBD1. The CDR3 covers 17 residues. CDR1 is SGHRS, CDR2 YFSETQ, per germline. Losses at the gene ends were 2 bases for V and 1 base for J; bases not matched to a gene: 12. This CDR3 reads CASSFNYGQGVSYEQYF. In DNA form, the CDR3 reads TGCGCCAGCAGCTTCAATTACGGCCAGGGGGTTTCCTACGAGCAGTACTTC.

V and J are TRBV6-2 or TRBV6-3 and TRBJ1-1; perhaps TRBD1 as D (5 bases). CDR1 and CDR2 (germline): MNHEY, SVGEGT. The CDR3 sequence is 14 residues long. V was shortened by 6 bases and J by 7 bases, with 18 bases between the two germline ends. DNA of the CDR3: TGTGCCAGCAGCTTTCCCCCTCAGGGAAATGAAGCTTTCTTT. Protein sequence: CASSFPPQGNEAFF.

This clone was counted between two and nine times. The genes are TRBV28 and TRBJ1-5, with unresolved D. Germline assignment: CDR1 MDHEN and CDR2 SYDVKM. The CDR3 spans 15 residues. V was shortened by 7 bases and J by 0 bases, with 13 bases between the two germline ends. CDR3 residues: CASTRYDNSNQPQHF. CDR3 in DNA: TGTGCCAGCACCAGATACGACAATAGCAATCAGCCCCAGCATTTT.

The chain couples TRBV4-2 to TRBJ2-7; D uncertain. CDR3 length equals 11 residues. CDR1 and CDR2 (germline): LGHNA, YNFKEQ. Trimming removed 1 base from V and 6 bases from J, with 4 bases in between. The CDR3 sequence is CASSQGLEQYF. The CDR3 coding sequence is TGTGCCAGCAGCCAAGGGCTCGAGCAGTACTTC.

This rearrangement joins TRBV6-2 or TRBV6-3 to TRBJ1-5; no clear D. The CDR3 extends over 15 amino acids. V lost 4 bases and J lost 5, with 15 bases in between. Germline CDR1 and CDR2: MNHEY and SVGEGT. The CDR3 DNA reads TGTGCCAGCAGTTCAGACACCCTCTTGGATCAGCCCCAGCATTTT. Translating it yields CASSSDTLLDQPQHF.

The genes are TRBV2 and TRBJ2-7; D unresolved. The germline V gene has CDR1 SNHLY and CDR2 FYNNEI. This CDR3 comprises 14 residues. V lost 0 bases and J 0 bases, leaving 6 bases between the germline ends. CDR3 bases: TGTGCCAGCAGTGAAGCTACCAGCTCCTACGAGCAGTACTTC. This sequence encodes CASSEATSSYEQYF.

The chain carries TRBV7-9 and TRBJ1-1; D uncertain. CDR3 length: 15 residues. Germline lookup yields CDR1 SEHNR and CDR2 FQNEAQ (reference sequence). The V end lost 0 bases, the J end lost 3 bases, and 11 bases lay between the germline ends. This CDR3 is CASSLAPPVYTEAFF. For the CDR3, the DNA is TGTGCCAGCAGCTTAGCTCCTCCCGTATACACTGAAGCTTTCTTT.

The rearrangement links TRBV7-9 to TRBJ1-5; TRBD1 might be the D (6 bases). The V end lost 1 base, the J end lost 4 bases, and 20 bases lay between the germline ends. Germline-derived CDR1 and CDR2 are SEHNR and FQNEAQ (reference sequence). The CDR3 is 18 amino acids. Here the CDR3 reads CASSLVDRISGGNQPQHF. The CDR3 nucleotides read TGTGCCAGCAGCTTAGTTGACAGGATCTCGGGAGGGAATCAGCCCCAGCATTTT.

As DNA, the CDR3 is TGTGCCAGCAGTTTAGGGAGGGAGGATGAAAAACTGTTTTTT. Its protein is CASSLGREDEKLFF. The V call is TRBV27, the J call TRBJ1-4; D is unclear. The length of the CDR3 is 14 residues. Trimming stripped 2 bases from V and 6 bases from J, with 10 bases between. CDR1 is MNHEY, CDR2 SMNVEV, per germline (reference sequence).

Comments on this clone: This sample also contains other DNA sequences that code for the same CDR3. This chain uses TRBV7-9 with TRBJ1-1; D remains unclear. Germline CDR1 reads SEHNR; CDR2 reads FQNEAQ (reference sequence). The CDR3 length is 13 residues. Trimming cost V 0 bases and J 0 bases, with 2 bases left between them. The CDR3 nucleotides are TGTGCCAGCAGCTTAGCAATGAACACTGAAGCTTTCTTT. This sequence encodes CASSLAMNTEAFF. The full variable domain, completed using reference TRBV7-9 and TRBJ1-1, is DTGVSQNPRHKITKRGQNVTFRCDPISEHNRLYWYRQTLGQGPEFLTYFQNEAQLEKSRLLSDRFSAERPKGSFSTLEIQRTEQGDSAMYLCASSLAMNTEAFFGQGTRLTVV.

This clone occurred a few times. CDR3 amino acids: CASSLSSTGASYNEQFF. CDR3 sequence (DNA): TGTGCCAGCAGTTTATCGAGCACAGGGGCTAGCTACAATGAGCAGTTCTTC. V is TRBV27 and J is TRBJ2-1; 7 bases match TRBD1. CDR1 is MNHEY and CDR2 is SMNVEV in the germline V gene (reference sequence). The V and J ends lost 0 bases and 3 bases, in that order; junction bases with no gene match: 8. This CDR3 spans 17 amino acids.